This T cell receptor (beta chain) was documented in a study of blood T cell repertoires in COVID-19 (dated by TCRdb to the early 2020s). With regard to the full study: Samples covering the acute and convalescent phases of COVID-19 were provided by collaborators in the United States, Italy and Spain. The prospective study material was composed of cDNA or gDNA derived from T cells, B-cell-depleted T cells, or PBMCs. Deeply sampled blood TCRbeta repertoires from subjects exposed to, actively infected with, or recovered from COVID-19 were included in the dataset. The repertoires were made available in a free public database intended to serve as a resource for research on the immune response to SARS-CoV-2. The samples were drawn from two sources: the first 160 participants of the ongoing ImmuneRACE study, and 950 to 1,500 subjects contributed by 6 global collaborators. Nearly every sample came with metadata listing a de-identified subject ID, COVID-19 status, age in years and sex. Where HLA class I and class II types were available, the types were taken from metadata supplied by the sample provider, not from assay-based typing.

The immunoSEQ Assay, a bias-controlled multiplex PCR, was used to amplify TCRbeta CDR3 regions from genomic DNA. In the authors' own workflow: Within the assay, amplification of reference gene primers was used to estimate how many nucleated cells each sample contained. To quantify the absolute abundance of each unique TCRbeta CDR3 rearrangement, sequence reads were collapsed and filtered. Productive Simpson clonality was computed per sample as the square root of Simpson's diversity index over productive rearrangements. Entries here come from immuneACCESS through TCRdb and include only in-frame sequences with V and J called. Some clones fail to appear in such tables; in the studies checked, an unresolved V gene covers under half of the shortfall, and the cause of the remainder is unknown. V, J and clone size were drawn from that table, and D and trimming were deduced from the DNA. This sample holds some 78,000 clones; roughly 84% were observed only once. 3.5% to 4% of the sample belongs to the ten largest clones.

Study-level results and caveats: How much clinical and demographic metadata was included differed by source and by participant, and the metadata was provided uncurated.

The CDR3 runs 15 amino acids, cysteine and phenylalanine included. Only CDR3 DNA is held: 45 bases, read in frame from base 1. Clipping removes 4 bases from V and 3 bases from J, with 2 as the unmatched junction base count. In the germline V gene, CDR1 corresponds to LGHNT and CDR2 to FRNRAP. Notes on this clone: Its recognized antigen is unknown. The record has no base qualities; no much larger clone is one base away.

Each collaborating institution followed its own protocols to collect whole blood in K2EDTA tubes. For TCRbeta analysis, collaborators shipped samples in one of three forms: frozen whole blood, isolated PBMCs, or DNA extracted from either of those sample types. The chain uses TRBV12-5 and TRBJ2-1; TRBD2 matches 11 bases in the middle. Sequencing input: peripheral blood. The TCR originated in a man aged 50-60 years with acute or convalescent COVID-19. The CDR3 corresponds to CASGSLAGGYNEQFF. In nucleotide form, the sequence is TGTGCTAGTGGTTCCCTAGCGGGAGGCTACAATGAGCAGTTCTTC.